This T cell receptor (beta chain) was documented in a study of T-cell reconstitution after alpha-beta-depleted transplantation in children. The study, taken as a whole, reports: Certain patients had high TCRbeta diversity at day 60, and it came from recipient T cells and thymic progenitors that survived. The main origin of T-cell counts and diversity one year after transplant was newly produced T cells.

Library preparation (for TCRbeta) was performed with unique molecular identifiers. TCRdb reanalysed the PCR reads using MiXCR and keeps one entry per CDR3 protein. In the table there are about 250,000 distinct CDR3 sequences, 20% to 30% of which are singletons. This clonotype was found a few times. Its antigen is currently unknown. The CDR3 has 13 residues. Trimming stripped 7 bases from V and 0 bases from J, with 7 bases between. The chain combines TRBV12-3 or TRBV12-4 with TRBJ1-3; no clear D. Sequenced material: PBMCs, mostly from graft donor cells, taken 360 days after TCRalphabeta/CD19-depleted stem cell transplant. This clonotype was obtained from a female patient aged 2 to 10 who had a stem cell transplant for congenital amegakaryocytic thrombocytopenia, so the T cells may come from the graft donor. The CDR3 bases are TGTGCCAGCAAGGGTCGCTCTGGAAACACCATATATTTT. Translating gives CASKGRSGNTIYF.